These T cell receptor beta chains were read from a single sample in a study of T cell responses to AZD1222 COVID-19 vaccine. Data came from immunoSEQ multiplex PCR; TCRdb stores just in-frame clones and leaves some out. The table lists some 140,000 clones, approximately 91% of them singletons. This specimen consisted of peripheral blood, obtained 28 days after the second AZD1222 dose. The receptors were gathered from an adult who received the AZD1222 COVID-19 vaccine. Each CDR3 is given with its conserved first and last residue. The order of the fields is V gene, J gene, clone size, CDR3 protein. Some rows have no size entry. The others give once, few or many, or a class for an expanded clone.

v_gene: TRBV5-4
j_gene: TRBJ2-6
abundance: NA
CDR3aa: CASSPGGNGANVLTF

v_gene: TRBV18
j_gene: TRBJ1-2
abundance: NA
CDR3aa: CASSPQGQDYGYTF

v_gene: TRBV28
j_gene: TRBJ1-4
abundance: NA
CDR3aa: CASTPAKSEEKLFF

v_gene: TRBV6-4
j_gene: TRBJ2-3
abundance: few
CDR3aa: CASSDSSGNTDTQYF

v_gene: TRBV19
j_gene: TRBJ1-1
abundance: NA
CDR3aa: CASKGKSLNTEAFF

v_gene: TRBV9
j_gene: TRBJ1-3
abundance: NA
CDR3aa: CASSVEGDRYGNTIYF

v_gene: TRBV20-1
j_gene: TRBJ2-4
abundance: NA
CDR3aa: CSASLAGLAKNIQYF

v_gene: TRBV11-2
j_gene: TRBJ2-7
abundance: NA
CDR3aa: CASSYPSGLAGQQYF

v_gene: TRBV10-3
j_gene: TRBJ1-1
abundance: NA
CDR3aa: CAISEMENTEAFF

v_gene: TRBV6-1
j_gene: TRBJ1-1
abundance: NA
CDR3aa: CASREGGTEAFF

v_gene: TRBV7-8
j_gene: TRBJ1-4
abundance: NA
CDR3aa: CASSLAPATNEKLFF

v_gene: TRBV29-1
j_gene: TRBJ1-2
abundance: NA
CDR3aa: CSVESAYNYGYTF

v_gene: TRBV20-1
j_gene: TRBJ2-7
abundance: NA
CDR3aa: CSARILDEQYF

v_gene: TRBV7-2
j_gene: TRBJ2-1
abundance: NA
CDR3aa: CASSLYRGNEQFF

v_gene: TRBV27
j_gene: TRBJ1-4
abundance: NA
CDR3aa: CASSRSTATNEKLFF

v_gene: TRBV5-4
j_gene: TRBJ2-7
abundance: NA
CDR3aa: CASSLEGAKVYEQYF

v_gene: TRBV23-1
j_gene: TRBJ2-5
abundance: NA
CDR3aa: CASSHRGQGETQYF

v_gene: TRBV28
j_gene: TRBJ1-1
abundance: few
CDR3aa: CASSLPTTQAFF

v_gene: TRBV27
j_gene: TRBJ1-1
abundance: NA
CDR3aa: CASSLYPQGEAFF

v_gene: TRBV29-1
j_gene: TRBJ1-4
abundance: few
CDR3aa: CSVDLRHTTNEKLFF

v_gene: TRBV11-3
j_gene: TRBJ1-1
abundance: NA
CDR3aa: CASSPAVTGINTEAFF

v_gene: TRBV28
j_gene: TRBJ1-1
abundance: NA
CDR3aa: CASSLRNTEAFF

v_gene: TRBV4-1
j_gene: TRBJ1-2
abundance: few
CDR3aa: CASRPPGQGPGYTF

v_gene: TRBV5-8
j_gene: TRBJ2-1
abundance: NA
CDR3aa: CASSYHGGAGEQFF

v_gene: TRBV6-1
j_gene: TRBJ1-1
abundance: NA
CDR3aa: CASSETAVEAFF

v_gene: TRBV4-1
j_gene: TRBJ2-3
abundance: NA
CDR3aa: CASSQNNLGFTDTQYF

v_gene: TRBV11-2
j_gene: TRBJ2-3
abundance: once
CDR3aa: CASSRQTDTQYF

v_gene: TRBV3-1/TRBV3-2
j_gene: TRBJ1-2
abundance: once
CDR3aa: CASSSDRNYGYTF

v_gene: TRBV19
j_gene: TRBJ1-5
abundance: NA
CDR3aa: CASTQGAGQPQHF

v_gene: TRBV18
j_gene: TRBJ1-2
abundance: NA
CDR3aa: CASSEASLTAKGYTF

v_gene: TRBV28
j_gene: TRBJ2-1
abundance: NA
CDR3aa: CASSRPGTSVNNEQFF

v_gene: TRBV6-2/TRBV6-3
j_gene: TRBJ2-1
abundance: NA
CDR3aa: CASSSLPRAYNEQFF

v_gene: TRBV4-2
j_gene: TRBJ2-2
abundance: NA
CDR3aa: CASSRRSGGTGELFF

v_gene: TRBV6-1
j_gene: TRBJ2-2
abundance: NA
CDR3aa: CASSEQGPGELFF

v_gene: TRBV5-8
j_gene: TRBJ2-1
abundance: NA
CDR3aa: CASSEDRGREFF

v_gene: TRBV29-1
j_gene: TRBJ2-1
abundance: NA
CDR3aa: CSVGQGNEQFF

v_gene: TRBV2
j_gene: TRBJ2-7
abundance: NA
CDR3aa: CASSEAGVLAGEQYF

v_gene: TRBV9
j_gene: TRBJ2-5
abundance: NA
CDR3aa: CASSIGTSGEGETQYF

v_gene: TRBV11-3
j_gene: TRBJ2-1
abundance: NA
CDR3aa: CASSLGRSSTTDEQFF

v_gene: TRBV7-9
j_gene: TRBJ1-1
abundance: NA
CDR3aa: CASSLDQNSGAFF

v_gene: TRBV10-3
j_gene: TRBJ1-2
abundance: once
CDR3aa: CAISEGAGGYGYTF

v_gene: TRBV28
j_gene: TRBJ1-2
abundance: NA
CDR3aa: CASSSYRGDYGYTF

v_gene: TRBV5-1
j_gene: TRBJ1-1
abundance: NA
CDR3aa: CASSPMVQGGIDTEAFF

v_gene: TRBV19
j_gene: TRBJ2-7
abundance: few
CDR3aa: CASSITFSGDSYEQYF

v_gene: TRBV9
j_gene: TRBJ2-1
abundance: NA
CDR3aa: CASSPLGSGDSSAMSGRQFF

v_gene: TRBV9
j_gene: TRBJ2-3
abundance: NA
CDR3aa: CASSPRSDTQYF

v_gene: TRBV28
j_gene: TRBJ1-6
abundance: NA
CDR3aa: CASILSTGGLTPLHF

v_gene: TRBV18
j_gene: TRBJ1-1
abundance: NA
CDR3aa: CASSPQAAGTEAFF

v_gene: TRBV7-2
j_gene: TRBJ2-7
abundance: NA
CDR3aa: CASSLDGGSSYEQYF

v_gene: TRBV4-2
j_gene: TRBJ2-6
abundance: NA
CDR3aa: CASSQEGSGANVLTF

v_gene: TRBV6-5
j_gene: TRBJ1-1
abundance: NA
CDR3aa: CASKVTVGNTEAFF

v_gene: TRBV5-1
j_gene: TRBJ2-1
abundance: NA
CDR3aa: CASSNWTSGIKDEQFF

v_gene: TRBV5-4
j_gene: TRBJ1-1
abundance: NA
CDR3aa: CASSLFLNTEAFF

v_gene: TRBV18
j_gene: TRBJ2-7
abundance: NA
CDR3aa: CASSPGDRGYEQYF

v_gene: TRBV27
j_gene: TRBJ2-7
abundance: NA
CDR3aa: CASSFDGSYEQYF

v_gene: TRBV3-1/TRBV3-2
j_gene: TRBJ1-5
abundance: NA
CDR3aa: CASSQAGGTGNGQPQHF

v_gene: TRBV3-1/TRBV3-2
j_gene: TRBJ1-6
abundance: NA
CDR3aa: CASSQERTDSPLHF

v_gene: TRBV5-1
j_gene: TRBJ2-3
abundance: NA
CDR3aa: CASSKGLAGGAPGTQYF

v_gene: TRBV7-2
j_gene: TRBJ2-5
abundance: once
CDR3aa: CASSLWYQETQYF